This entry describes one TCR beta chain. Its antigen is currently unknown. Each TCR cDNA molecule bore a unique molecular identifier. TCRdb used MiXCR to reprocess the 5' RACE reads, holding one entry per CDR3 protein. The sample has some 120,000 distinct CDR3 sequences; about 12% are singletons. The sample belongs to a study of spatial heterogeneity in lung cancer. The wider study: Alpha-chain sequences were consistently detected in smaller numbers than beta-chain sequences. Regarding the study as a whole: The appearance of ubiquitous expanded tumor TCRs in blood was greater at resection than follow-up.

Trimming shortened V by 5 bases and J by 6 bases, and 14 bases separated the two germline ends. Germline V gene lookup returns CDR1 MNHNS and CDR2 SASEGT. The CDR3 is made up of 15 amino acids. Time point indicated: blood at routine non-recurrence follow-up after resection. Frozen PBMC, nontumor lung or tumor provided whole RNA, which was sequenced unsorted. V gene TRBV6-1 combines with J gene TRBJ2-6, with D tentatively TRBD1 (6 bases). Sequencing was performed on PBMCs, taken at follow-up. The source is a male donor with early-stage non-small cell lung cancer. Here the CDR3 DNA reads TGTGCCAGCAGTTCCCAGGGGAATTTGGCCAACGTCCTGACTTTC. Protein product: CASSSQGNLANVLTF.